This T cell receptor (beta chain) stems from a study of T cell responses to AZD1222 COVID-19 vaccine. General observations from the study: Regions 160-218 and 743-854 held dominance among vaccine-associated CD4 TCRs, which spanned spike.

The junction had 4 bases not matched to a gene; V was cut back by 4 bases and J by 8 bases. There are 12 residues in the CDR3. Germline V gene lookup returns CDR1 KGHSH and CDR2 LQKENI. With respect to this clone: Its antigen is as yet unknown.

Sequencing used immunoSEQ multiplex PCR; TCRdb keeps in-frame clones, though not all of them. The table includes about 140,000 clones, 80% to 90% detected once. Here the sequenced sample was peripheral blood, taken on day 0 of AZD1222 vaccination. J is TRBJ1-2 and V is TRBV18, with 7 bases lining up with TRBD1. This receptor was obtained from an adult in good health. The DNA of the CDR3 is TGTGCCAGCTCACGGGACAGTAGCGGCTACACCTTC. As protein: CASSRDSSGYTF.